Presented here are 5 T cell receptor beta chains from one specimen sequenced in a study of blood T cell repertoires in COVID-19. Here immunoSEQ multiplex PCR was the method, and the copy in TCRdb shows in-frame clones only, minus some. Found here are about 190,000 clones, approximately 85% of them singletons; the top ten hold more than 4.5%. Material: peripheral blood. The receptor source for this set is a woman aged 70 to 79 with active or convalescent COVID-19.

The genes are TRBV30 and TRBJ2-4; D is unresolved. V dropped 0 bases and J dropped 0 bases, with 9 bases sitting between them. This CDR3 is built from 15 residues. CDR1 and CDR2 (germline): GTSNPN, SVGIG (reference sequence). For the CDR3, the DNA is TGTGCCTGGAGTGTGGGCATACTAGCCAAAAACATTCAGTACTTC. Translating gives CAWSVGILAKNIQYF.

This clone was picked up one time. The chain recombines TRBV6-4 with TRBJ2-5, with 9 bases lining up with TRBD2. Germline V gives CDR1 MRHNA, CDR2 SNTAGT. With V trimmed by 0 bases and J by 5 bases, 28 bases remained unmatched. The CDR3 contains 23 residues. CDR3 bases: TGTGCCAGCAGTGACTCGATTGGGGTCCTTTTTCCTGGGACTAGCTTTTATGCGGAGACCCAGTACTTC. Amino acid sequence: CASSDSIGVLFPGTSFYAETQYF.

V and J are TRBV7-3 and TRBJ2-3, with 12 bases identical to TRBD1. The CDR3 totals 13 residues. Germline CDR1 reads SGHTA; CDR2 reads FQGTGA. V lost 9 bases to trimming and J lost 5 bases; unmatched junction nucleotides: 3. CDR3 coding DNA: TGTGCCAGGGGACAGGGGGCAATAGATACGCAGTATTTT. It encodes CARGQGAIDTQYF.

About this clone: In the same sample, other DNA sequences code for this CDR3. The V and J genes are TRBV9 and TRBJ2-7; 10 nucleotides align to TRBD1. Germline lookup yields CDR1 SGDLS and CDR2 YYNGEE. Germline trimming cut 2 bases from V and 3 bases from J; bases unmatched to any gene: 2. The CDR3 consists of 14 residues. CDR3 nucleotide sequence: TGTGCCAGCAGCGTTGGGGACAGGGGCTACGAGCAGTACTTC. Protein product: CASSVGDRGYEQYF.

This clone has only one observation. The DNA of the CDR3 is TGTGCCAGCAGCCCCCTCGTCGGGGGATCTGGTGGCTACACCTTC. It yields the protein CASSPLVGGSGGYTF. The gene calls are TRBV7-9 and TRBJ1-2, with a tentative D call TRBD1 (5 bases). CDR3 length: 15 residues. Per the germline V gene, CDR1 is SEHNR and CDR2 is FQNEAQ (reference sequence). V gave up 5 bases and J gave up 7 bases, with 20 bases separating them.